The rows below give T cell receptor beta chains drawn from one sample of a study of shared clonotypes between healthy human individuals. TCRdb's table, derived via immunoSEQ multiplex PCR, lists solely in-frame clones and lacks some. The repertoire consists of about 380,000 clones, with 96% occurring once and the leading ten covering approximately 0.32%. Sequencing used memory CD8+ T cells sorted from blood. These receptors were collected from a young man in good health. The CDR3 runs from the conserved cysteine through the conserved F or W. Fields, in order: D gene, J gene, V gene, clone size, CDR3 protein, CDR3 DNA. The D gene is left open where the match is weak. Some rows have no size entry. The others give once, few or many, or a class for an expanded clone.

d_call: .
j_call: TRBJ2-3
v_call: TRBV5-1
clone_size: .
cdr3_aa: CASSLRFPGTPPDTQYF
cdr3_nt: TGCGCCAGCAGCTTGAGATTTCCGGGGACTCCGCCAGATACGCAGTATTTT

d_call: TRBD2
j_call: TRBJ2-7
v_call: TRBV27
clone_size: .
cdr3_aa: CASSLTSGSEQYF
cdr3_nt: TGTGCCAGCAGTTTGACTAGCGGGAGCGAGCAGTACTTC

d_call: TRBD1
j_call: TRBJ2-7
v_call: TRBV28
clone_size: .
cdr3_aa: CASSFRDRGQYEQYF
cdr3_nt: TGTGCCAGCAGTTTTAGGGACAGGGGGCAGTACGAGCAGTACTTC

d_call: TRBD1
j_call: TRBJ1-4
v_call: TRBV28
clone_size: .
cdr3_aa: CASRKDRGLSNEKLFF
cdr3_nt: TGTGCCAGCAGAAAAGACAGGGGGCTCTCGAATGAAAAACTGTTTTTT

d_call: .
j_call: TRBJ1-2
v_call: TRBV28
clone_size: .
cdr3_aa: CASRGWTANYGYTF
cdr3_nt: TGTGCCAGCAGAGGGTGGACAGCTAACTATGGCTACACCTTC

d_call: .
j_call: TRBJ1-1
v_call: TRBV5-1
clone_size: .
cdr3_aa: CASSPLIFGGTNTEAFF
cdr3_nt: TGCGCCAGCAGCCCCCTGATCTTTGGAGGGACGAACACTGAAGCTTTCTTT

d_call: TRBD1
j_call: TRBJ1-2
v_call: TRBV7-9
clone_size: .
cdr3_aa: CASSPGTVLDGYTF
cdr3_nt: TGTGCCAGCAGCCCCGGGACAGTCTTGGATGGCTACACCTTC

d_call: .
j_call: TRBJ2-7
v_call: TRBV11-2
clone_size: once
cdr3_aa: CASSLVARKGPSNAYEQYF
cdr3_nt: TGTGCCAGCAGCTTGGTTGCGAGGAAAGGGCCCTCCAACGCTTACGAGCAGTACTTC

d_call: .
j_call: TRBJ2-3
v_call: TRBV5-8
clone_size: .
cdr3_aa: CASSPGGSKDTQYF
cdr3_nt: TGTGCCAGCAGCCCAGGGGGGAGCAAGGATACGCAGTATTTT

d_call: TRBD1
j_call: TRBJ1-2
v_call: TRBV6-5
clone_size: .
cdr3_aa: CASYDDRDYGYTF
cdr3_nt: TGTGCCAGCTACGACGACAGGGACTATGGCTACACCTTC

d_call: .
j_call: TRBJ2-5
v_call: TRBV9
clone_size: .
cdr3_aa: CASSPTLRRGETQYF
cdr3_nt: TGTGCCAGCAGCCCAACCCTGCGGAGAGGGGAGACCCAGTACTTC

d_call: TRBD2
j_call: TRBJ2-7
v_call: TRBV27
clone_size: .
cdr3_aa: CASSFSGIYEQYF
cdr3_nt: TGTGCCAGCAGTTTTAGCGGGATTTACGAGCAGTACTTC

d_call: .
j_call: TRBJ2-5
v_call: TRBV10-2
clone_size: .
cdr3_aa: CASSELRERETQYF
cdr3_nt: TGCGCCAGCAGTGAACTTAGGGAGAGAGAGACCCAGTACTTC

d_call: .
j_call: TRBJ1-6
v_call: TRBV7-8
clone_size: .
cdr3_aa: CASSLSSYNSPLHF
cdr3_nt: TGTGCCAGCAGCCTCAGCTCCTATAATTCACCCCTCCACTTT

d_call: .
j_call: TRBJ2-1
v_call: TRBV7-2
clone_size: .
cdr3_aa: CASSLAPRTYNEQFF
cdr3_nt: TGTGCCAGCAGCTTAGCCCCTCGTACCTACAATGAGCAGTTCTTC

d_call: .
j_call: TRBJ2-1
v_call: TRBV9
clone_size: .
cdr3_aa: CASSVVGGQQFF
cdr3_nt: TGTGCCAGCAGCGTAGTGGGCGGACAGCAGTTCTTC

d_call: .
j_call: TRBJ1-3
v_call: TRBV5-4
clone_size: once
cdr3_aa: CASSLLLPGASGNTIYF
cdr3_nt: TGTGCCAGCAGCTTGCTGCTACCGGGAGCCTCTGGAAACACCATATATTTT